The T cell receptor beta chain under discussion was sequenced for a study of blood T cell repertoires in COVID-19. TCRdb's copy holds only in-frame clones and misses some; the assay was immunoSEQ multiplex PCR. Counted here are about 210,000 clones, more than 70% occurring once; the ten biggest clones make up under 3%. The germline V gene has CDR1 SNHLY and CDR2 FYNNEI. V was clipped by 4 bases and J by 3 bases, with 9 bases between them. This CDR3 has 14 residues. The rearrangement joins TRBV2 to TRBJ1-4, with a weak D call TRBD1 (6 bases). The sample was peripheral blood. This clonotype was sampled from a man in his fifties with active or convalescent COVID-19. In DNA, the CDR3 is TGTGCCAGCAGTGGTAGGACAGCTAATGAAAAACTGTTTTTT. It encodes CASSGRTANEKLFF.